These 32 T cell receptor beta chains originate from one sample sequenced in a study of Tregs in tolerant kidney transplant recipients. Produced via immunoSEQ multiplex PCR; TCRdb's table is partial and in-frame only. The table records about 77,000 clones, more than 95% of them present only once. Sequencing used CD4+ T cells from blood, obtained before the transplant. These receptors all stem from a human donor who received a combined kidney and bone marrow transplant.

CDR3 bases: TGTGCCAGCAGCCCTTCGGGAGTGAGGTACGAGCAGTACTTC. Translating it yields CASSPSGVRYEQYF. The chain couples TRBV9 to TRBJ2-7, with D perhaps TRBD2 (6 bases). Deletions cut 4 bases from V and 4 bases from J, with 15 bases between. There are 14 residues in the CDR3. The germline V gene has CDR1 SGDLS and CDR2 YYNGEE.

Here the CDR3 reads CASSSRGLAGVSDTQYF. DNA for the CDR3: TGTGCCAGCAGCTCCCGAGGACTAGCGGGGGTCAGCGATACGCAGTATTTT. J is TRBJ2-3 and V is TRBV5-4; 13 nucleotides align to TRBD2. V was pared by 3 bases and J by 6 bases, with 10 bases of the junction left unmatched. The germline CDR1 and CDR2 sequences are SGHNT and YYREEE (reference sequence). The CDR3 runs 17 residues. Complete variable domain (other parts from reference TRBV5-4 and TRBJ2-3): ETGVTQSPTHLIKTRGQQVTLRCSSQSGHNTVSWYQQALGQGPQFIFQYYREEENGRGNFPPRFSGLQFPNYSSELNVNALELDDSALYLCASSSRGLAGVSDTQYFGPGTRLTVL.

This clone was observed a few times. V is TRBV5-1 and J is TRBJ1-3; D unclear. The CDR3 runs to 13 residues. V was trimmed by 2 bases and J by 2 bases, leaving 5 bases between them. The germline V gene has CDR1 SGHRS and CDR2 YFSETQ. The CDR3, as DNA: TGCGCCAGCAGCTTATCCACTGGAAACACCATATATTTT. This sequence encodes CASSLSTGNTIYF. Looking up the rest from reference TRBV5-1 and TRBJ1-3 gives the full variable domain: KAGVTQTPRYLIKTRGQQVTLSCSPISGHRSVSWYQQTPGQGLQFLFEYFSETQRNKGNFPGRFSGRQFSNSRSEMNVSTLELGDSALYLCASSLSTGNTIYFGEGSWLTVV.

This chain uses TRBV6-5 with TRBJ1-6; 7 bases line up with TRBD1. This CDR3 has 15 amino acids. The J segment lost 10 bases and the V segment lost 2 bases, leaving 8 bases of the junction unmatched. Germline CDR1 is MNHEY and CDR2 is SVGAGI. The CDR3 loop is CASSYNRGRESPLHF. The CDR3 nucleotides are TGTGCCAGCAGTTACAACAGGGGAAGGGAATCACCCCTCCACTTT.

V is TRBV7-2 and J is TRBJ2-3; 8 bases line up with TRBD2. With 6 bases clipped from V and 4 bases from J, the junction kept 12 bases outside the gene matches. Germline CDR1 and CDR2: SGHTA and FQGNSA. CDR3 length: 16 residues. The CDR3 reads CASRPSGGPFPDTQYF. The CDR3 DNA sequence: TGTGCCAGCAGGCCGTCGGGGGGGCCGTTCCCAGATACGCAGTATTTT.

This chain connects TRBV10-3 to TRBJ1-4; D uncertain. Trimming shortened V by 8 bases and J by 0 bases, and 13 bases separated the two germline ends. The CDR3 sequence is 15 residues long. Germline V gene sequence: CDR1 ENHRY, CDR2 SYGVKD. CDR3 bases: TGTGCCATCGGTCCTCGAGGGTCAACTAATGAAAAACTGTTTTTT. Translated, it gives CAIGPRGSTNEKLFF.

This clone was detected only once. Different DNA sequences within this sample yield the same CDR3. V is TRBV29-1 and J is TRBJ2-3; 11 nucleotides agree with TRBD1. CDR3 length equals 14 residues. The V gene's germline CDR1 is SQVTM and CDR2 ANQGSEA. J lost 4 bases, V lost 3 bases, and 3 bases had no gene match. This CDR3 reads CSVEGGQGADTQYF. The CDR3 DNA sequence: TGCAGCGTTGAGGGGGGACAGGGGGCAGATACGCAGTATTTT.

This clone was detected only once. This sequence joins TRBV30 and TRBJ1-2; D remains ambiguous. The V end lost 1 base, the J end lost 4 bases, and 7 bases lay between the germline ends. The CDR3 sequence is 12 residues long. Looked up from germline, CDR1 is GTSNPN and CDR2 is SVGIG (reference sequence). This chain's CDR3 is CAWSGHPYGYTF. As DNA, the CDR3 is TGTGCCTGGAGTGGGCACCCCTATGGCTACACCTTC.

The genes are TRBV2 and TRBJ1-6, with D maybe TRBD1 (5 bases). Trimming shortened V by 7 bases and J by 5 bases, and 15 bases separated the two germline ends. From germline, CDR1 is SNHLY and CDR2 FYNNEI. This CDR3 region has 15 residues. CDR3 protein: CASKAPAGNNSPLHF. The DNA of the CDR3 is TGTGCCAGCAAGGCCCCCGCAGGGAATAATTCACCCCTCCACTTT.

V and J are TRBV11-3 and TRBJ2-3; D possibly corresponds to TRBD2 (5 bases). CDR3 length equals 14 residues. V lost 5 bases to trimming and J lost 5 bases, with 14 bases between them. Germline lookup yields CDR1 SGHNT and CDR2 YENEEA. CDR3 sequence reads: CASSLIAKRDTQYF. The CDR3 DNA is TGTGCCAGCAGCCTAATAGCGAAAAGAGATACGCAGTATTTT.

V usage is TRBV28 and J usage is TRBJ1-1; TRBD1 is a possible D gene (5 bases). Trimming removed 6 bases at V and 8 bases at J, with 16 bases between. Per the germline V gene, CDR1 is MDHEN and CDR2 is SYDVKM. The CDR3 runs 13 residues. In nucleotides, the CDR3 is TGTGCCAGCAGCCGCGGGGGACGAATAGAAGCTTTCTTT. Translating it yields CASSRGGRIEAFF. Full variable domain (outside the CDR3, taken from reference TRBV28 and TRBJ1-1): DVKVTQSSRYLVKRTGEKVFLECVQDMDHENMFWYRQDPGLGLRLIYFSYDVKMKEKGDIPEGYSVSREKKERFSLILESASTNQTSMYLCASSRGGRIEAFFGQGTRLTVV.

This chain connects TRBV28 to TRBJ2-6; no reliable D call. Germline lookup yields CDR1 MDHEN and CDR2 SYDVKM. There are 14 residues in the CDR3. The ends were cut back, 7 bases at V and 0 bases at J, with 7 bases in the middle. The CDR3 DNA reads TGTGCCAGCACGAGAGTCTCTGGGGCCAACGTCCTGACTTTC. It specifies CASTRVSGANVLTF.

The rearrangement links TRBV7-2 to TRBJ2-5; no clear D gene. CDR1 is SGHTA, CDR2 FQGNSA, per germline. The CDR3 length is 12 residues. Trimming removed 7 bases at V and 4 bases at J, with 10 bases between. As DNA, the CDR3 is TGTGCCAGCAACCAACTATCAGAGACCCAGTACTTC. This translates into CASNQLSETQYF.

The chain employs TRBV4-1 and TRBJ2-1; TRBD2 might be the D (5 bases). Germline V lookup: CDR1 MGHRA, CDR2 YSYEKL. V lost 3 bases and J 14 bases, leaving 17 bases between the germline ends. CDR3 size: 13 residues. The CDR3 bases are TGCGCCAGCAGCCACGGACGGACGTCGGAGGAGTTCTTC. Amino acid sequence: CASSHGRTSEEFF.

The chain joins TRBV7-6 to TRBJ2-5, with D tentatively TRBD2 (6 bases). CDR1 is SGHVS and CDR2 is FNYEAQ in the germline V gene. The CDR3 length is 16 residues. V lost 0 bases to trimming and J lost 5 bases, with 16 bases between them. The CDR3 here is CASSLAPVGGAETQYF. For the CDR3, the DNA is TGTGCCAGCAGCTTAGCGCCAGTCGGGGGAGCGGAGACCCAGTACTTC. Full variable domain (remainder filled in from reference TRBV7-6 and TRBJ2-5): GAGVSQSPRYKVTKRGQDVALRCDPISGHVSLYWYRQALGQGPEFLTYFNYEAQQDKSGLPNDRFSAERPEGSISTLTIQRTEQRDSAMYRCASSLAPVGGAETQYFGPGTRLLVL.

This clone was detected once. The CDR3 bases are TGTGCCAGCAGCCCTGTAGGGGGCCACTCCTACAATGAGCAGTTCTTC. It codes for CASSPVGGHSYNEQFF. The gene calls are TRBV7-9 and TRBJ2-1, with 7 bases that match TRBD1. J was trimmed by 0 bases and V by 5 bases; bases with no gene match: 7. The CDR3 length is 16 residues. Germline V gene data show CDR1 as SEHNR and CDR2 as FQNEAQ (reference sequence).

The chain is built from TRBV20-1 and TRBJ1-1; D gene ambiguous. This CDR3 has 11 amino acids. Trimming removed 3 bases from V and 11 bases from J, with 13 bases in between. CDR1 and CDR2 (germline): DFQATT, SNEGSKA (reference sequence). The CDR3 loop reads CSARRSHLAFF. The CDR3 bases are TGCAGTGCTAGGCGGTCGCATTTGGCTTTCTTT.

The chain recombines TRBV5-4 with TRBJ2-3, with 7 bases identical to TRBD1. The CDR3 covers 15 residues. Germline trimming cut 3 bases from V and 3 bases from J; bases unmatched to any gene: 7. Germline CDR1 SGHNT, CDR2 YYREEE (reference sequence). The CDR3 coding sequence is TGTGCCAGCAGCTCCCCAGGGGGTGCGACAGATACGCAGTATTTT. As protein: CASSSPGGATDTQYF.

This rearrangement joins TRBV30 to TRBJ2-6; D not resolved. Trimming took 0 bases from V and 0 from J, leaving 6 bases between them. The CDR3 spans 15 residues. Germline CDR1 reads GTSNPN; CDR2 reads SVGIG (reference sequence). In DNA form, the CDR3 reads TGTGCCTGGAGTGTACTGAACTCTGGGGCCAACGTCCTGACTTTC. The encoded protein is CAWSVLNSGANVLTF. Using reference TRBV30 and TRBJ2-6 for the parts outside the CDR3, the full variable domain is SQTIHQWPATLVQPVGSPLSLECTVEGTSNPNLYWYRQAAGRGLQLLFYSVGIGQISSEVPQNLSASRPQDRQFILSSKKLLLSDSGFYLCAWSVLNSGANVLTFGAGSRLTVL.

In DNA form, the CDR3 reads TGTGCCAGCAGCCAAGTCTTTCAGATTAAATTCTCACCCCTCCACTTT. It encodes CASSQVFQIKFSPLHF. This sequence joins TRBV4-2 and TRBJ1-6; D remains ambiguous. The germline V gene has CDR1 LGHNA and CDR2 YNFKEQ. The CDR3 spans 16 residues. The V gene lost 1 base and the J gene lost 10 bases, with 17 bases spanning the gap.

The chain links TRBV7-2 to TRBJ2-7; 10 positions match TRBD2. Looked up from germline, CDR1 is SGHTA and CDR2 is FQGNSA. This CDR3 comprises 18 residues. The trim removed 5 bases at V and 0 bases at J, leaving 13 bases unmatched. CDR3 sequence: CASSPRSSPSGGSYEQYF. Here the CDR3 DNA reads TGTGCCAGCAGCCCACGAAGTTCTCCTAGCGGGGGCTCCTACGAGCAGTACTTC.

The chain carries TRBV5-1 and TRBJ2-1; 10 nucleotides agree with TRBD1. Germline CDR1 is SGHRS and CDR2 is YFSETQ. The CDR3 covers 15 residues. After removal of 4 bases from V and 4 bases from J, the junction contained 5 bases not matched to a gene. The CDR3, as DNA: TGCGCCAGCAGCCTCGGGACAGGGGCATACAATGAGCAGTTCTTC. This sequence encodes CASSLGTGAYNEQFF.

The rearrangement uses TRBV2 and TRBJ2-1, with a weak D call TRBD2 (5 bases). The ends were cut back, 6 bases at V and 5 bases at J, with 20 bases in the middle. Germline lookup yields CDR1 SNHLY and CDR2 FYNNEI. CDR3 length equals 16 residues. As DNA, the CDR3 is TGTGCCAGCAGGAAACTAGTTGCCGCCGCCAACAATGAGCAGTTCTTC. This codes for CASRKLVAAANNEQFF.

This chain connects TRBV25-1 to TRBJ2-7; D uncertain. Trimming pared 3 bases from V and 3 bases from J, leaving 6 bases between. Looked up from germline, CDR1 is MGHDK and CDR2 is SYGVNS. This CDR3 comprises 12 residues. The CDR3 spells CASSDPIYEQYF. CDR3 bases: TGTGCCAGCAGTGACCCTATCTACGAGCAGTACTTC.

J is TRBJ2-3 and V is TRBV9; no clear D. This CDR3 is built from 14 residues. Trimming took off 4 bases at V and 2 bases at J, with 11 bases between the two ends. CDR1 is SGDLS, CDR2 YYNGEE, per germline. The CDR3 is CASSFGPPTDTQYF. The CDR3 nucleotides read TGTGCCAGCAGCTTTGGGCCTCCCACAGATACGCAGTATTTT.

The chain links TRBV4-2 to TRBJ2-7, with a tentative D call TRBD1 (5 bases). The V end was cut by 4 bases, the J end by 2 bases, with 24 bases between. Germline values: CDR1 LGHNA, CDR2 YNFKEQ. The CDR3 is 18 amino acids. The CDR3 is CASSRTTSTGDVAYEQYF. CDR3 DNA: TGTGCCAGCAGCCGGACGACCAGCACAGGTGATGTAGCCTACGAGCAGTACTTC.

The genes are TRBV7-9 and TRBJ2-1; TRBD1 matches 8 bases. Trimming at V came to 4 bases and at J to 6 bases, leaving 14 bases not matched to a gene. Germline V gene sequence: CDR1 SEHNR, CDR2 FQNEAQ (reference sequence). The CDR3 is 17 amino acids. The CDR3 coding sequence is TGTGCCAGCAGCTACTGGACAGGGATAACCGGCGGCAATGAGCAGTTCTTC. Translated: CASSYWTGITGGNEQFF. Looking up the rest from reference TRBV7-9 and TRBJ2-1 gives the full variable domain: DTGVSQNPRHKITKRGQNVTFRCDPISEHNRLYWYRQTLGQGPEFLTYFQNEAQLEKSRLLSDRFSAERPKGSFSTLEIQRTEQGDSAMYLCASSYWTGITGGNEQFFGPGTRLTVL.

The chain employs TRBV7-9 and TRBJ1-1; D call uncertain. The CDR3 has 13 residues. Germline lookup yields CDR1 SEHNR and CDR2 FQNEAQ (reference sequence). Trimming took 4 bases from V and 1 from J, leaving 7 bases between them. The CDR3 DNA sequence: TGTGCCAGCAGCTCAACGGGGAACACTGAAGCTTTCTTT. Its translation: CASSSTGNTEAFF.

The chain employs TRBV2 and TRBJ2-2, with 7 bases lining up with TRBD2. The V and J ends lost 7 bases and 2 bases, in that order; junction bases with no gene match: 4. Germline V gives CDR1 SNHLY, CDR2 FYNNEI. CDR3 size: 14 residues. CDR3 bases: TGTGCCAGCATAGCGGGTGGAAACACCGGGGAGCTGTTTTTT. It translates to CASIAGGNTGELFF.

The chain has TRBV5-1 and TRBJ1-1; 7 bases are shared with TRBD1. The CDR3 sequence is 16 residues long. J lost 0 bases, V lost 0 bases, and 5 bases had no gene match. Germline lookup yields CDR1 SGHRS and CDR2 YFSETQ. CDR3 bases: TGCGCCAGCAGCTTGGCCCAGGGACAGATGAACACTGAAGCTTTCTTT. Protein: CASSLAQGQMNTEAFF.

This clone was recorded only once. The chain employs TRBV6-5 and TRBJ2-3; TRBD2 matches 7 bases. Germline V lookup: CDR1 MNHEY, CDR2 SVGAGI. CDR3 size: 15 residues. With V trimmed by 7 bases and J by 4 bases, 11 bases remained unmatched. For the CDR3, the DNA is TGTGCCAGCACCAAAAGCGGGAATCTCGCAGATACGCAGTATTTT. Amino acids: CASTKSGNLADTQYF.

V gene TRBV7-9 combines with J gene TRBJ1-4, with 9 nucleotides matching TRBD1. After removal of 5 bases from V and 8 bases from J, the junction contained 15 bases not matched to a gene. Germline-derived CDR1 and CDR2 are SEHNR and FQNEAQ (reference sequence). The CDR3 totals 17 residues. CDR3 protein: CASSRDKPGQGKEKLFF. Written as DNA, the CDR3 is TGTGCCAGCAGCAGAGATAAACCGGGACAGGGAAAGGAAAAACTGTTTTTT.